Each of the 16 T cell receptor beta chains below was sequenced from the same sample in a study of identical twins. Via MiXCR, TCRdb re-called the 5' RACE reads, giving one row per CDR3 protein. The sample has hundreds of thousands of distinct CDR3 sequences; less than 10% are singletons. The specimen was memory (CD45RO+) T cells sorted from blood. These receptors were taken from a woman aged 18-30 years in good health.

This chain joins TRBV20-1 and TRBJ1-4; D is undetermined. V was shortened by 0 bases and J by 2 bases, with 7 bases between the two germline ends. There are 14 residues in the CDR3. Germline values: CDR1 DFQATT, CDR2 SNEGSKA (reference sequence). This chain's CDR3 is CSARDLITNEKLFF. The DNA for the CDR3 is TGCAGTGCTAGAGATCTCATCACTAATGAAAAACTGTTTTTT.

This clonotype was recorded many times. This chain joins TRBV5-1 and TRBJ1-2; 9 nucleotides line up with TRBD1. The CDR3 runs 14 residues. Germline values: CDR1 SGHRS, CDR2 YFSETQ. Trimming removed 4 bases from V and 8 bases from J; junction bases left unmatched: 9. CDR3 in DNA: TGCGCCAGCAGCATGGGACAGGGAACTCGAGGCTACACCTTC. As protein: CASSMGQGTRGYTF.

A few counts support this clonotype. The CDR3 here is CASSRTSGRDSYNEQFF. CDR3 DNA: TGCGCCAGCAGCCGGACTAGCGGGAGGGATTCTTACAATGAGCAGTTCTTC. The chain is built from TRBV5-1 and TRBJ2-1; TRBD2 matches at 15 bases. Germline CDR1 SGHRS, CDR2 YFSETQ. J lost 4 bases, V lost 4 bases, and 6 bases had no gene match. The CDR3 length is 17 residues. The complete variable domain, with remaining parts taken from reference TRBV5-1 and TRBJ2-1, reads KAGVTQTPRYLIKTRGQQVTLSCSPISGHRSVSWYQQTPGQGLQFLFEYFSETQRNKGNFPGRFSGRQFSNSRSEMNVSTLELGDSALYLCASSRTSGRDSYNEQFFGPGTRLTVL.

This clonotype was detected only a few times. The genes are TRBV7-9 and TRBJ1-4; no clear D gene. Germline assignment: CDR1 SEHNR and CDR2 FQNEAQ (reference sequence). The CDR3 spans 13 residues. Trimming removed 4 bases at V and 3 bases at J, with 6 bases between. The CDR3 DNA is TGTGCCAGCAGCTCGGGCTCTAATGAAAAACTGTTTTTT. It is translated as CASSSGSNEKLFF.

There are a few counts of this clonotype. This chain joins TRBV4-3 and TRBJ2-3, with D unclear. Germline V gene sequence: CDR1 LGHNA, CDR2 YSLEER. CDR3 length: 18 residues. Trimming cost V 0 bases and J 2 bases, with 18 bases left between them. This chain's CDR3 is CASSQDVRRRDTTDTQYF. The CDR3 region has the DNA TGCGCCAGCAGCCAAGATGTTAGGCGGAGAGATACCACAGATACGCAGTATTTT.

This clonotype was observed at least ten times. The rearrangement joins TRBV29-1 to TRBJ2-5; possibly TRBD1 for D (6 bases). The V gene's germline CDR1 is SQVTM and CDR2 ANQGSEA. V was cut by 3 bases and J by 4 bases, with 15 bases left in between. This CDR3 spans 14 amino acids. The CDR3 is CSVEAPSGAETQYF. CDR3 sequence (DNA): TGCAGCGTTGAGGCCCCATCAGGGGCAGAGACCCAGTACTTC.

Only a few counts were recorded for this clonotype. This chain connects TRBV9 to TRBJ1-1; a weak D match, TRBD1 (5 bases). From germline, CDR1 is SGDLS and CDR2 YYNGEE. The CDR3 spans 13 residues. V gave up 0 bases and J gave up 6 bases, with 9 bases separating them. The CDR3 sequence: CASSVGGVSEAFF. DNA for the CDR3: TGTGCCAGCAGCGTAGGAGGGGTTTCTGAAGCTTTCTTT.

This clonotype was seen repeatedly, ten times or more. This sequence joins TRBV6-1 and TRBJ1-5; D remains ambiguous. The CDR3 sequence is 13 residues long. Germline CDR1 MNHNS, CDR2 SASEGT. V was pared by 7 bases and J by 9 bases, with 16 bases between. CDR3 in amino acids: CASNSGEARPQHF. The CDR3 region has the DNA TGTGCCAGCAATAGTGGGGAGGCCCGGCCCCAGCATTTT.

The V gene is TRBV12-3 or TRBV12-4, the J gene TRBJ1-2, with D uncertain. V lost 2 bases, J lost 4 bases, and 11 bases lay in between. This CDR3 spans 14 amino acids. CDR3 nucleotides: TGTGCCAGCAGTTTAAGGGTCGAGTTCTATGGCTACACCTTC. Its translation is CASSLRVEFYGYTF.

This clonotype has ten or more counts. The V call is TRBV12-3 or TRBV12-4, the J call TRBJ1-5; D ambiguous. The CDR3 has 13 residues. Trimming took off 3 bases at V and 4 bases at J, with 7 bases between the two ends. CDR3 sequence: CASSFAGNQPQHF. The CDR3 DNA reads as TGTGCCAGCAGTTTTGCGGGTAATCAGCCCCAGCATTTT.

Only a few counts were recorded for this clonotype. CDR3 sequence (DNA): TGTGCCAGCAGCCAAGGCACGTTCGCTCAAGGCCTCCACTTT. This codes for CASSQGTFAQGLHF. This chain connects TRBV3-1 to TRBJ1-6; no definite D call. From germline, CDR1 is LGHDT and CDR2 YNNKEL (reference sequence). This CDR3 contains 14 residues. The ends were cut back, 1 base at V and 15 bases at J, with 16 bases in the middle. The full variable domain, rest sourced from reference TRBV3-1 and TRBJ1-6, is DTAVSQTPKYLVTQMGNDKSIKCEQNLGHDTMYWYKQDSKKFLKIMFSYNNKELIINETVPNRFSPKSPDKAHLNLHINSLELGDSAVYFCASSQGTFAQGLHFGNGTRLTVT.

This clonotype was counted at least ten times. The chain has TRBV7-9 and TRBJ2-3, with D perhaps matching TRBD1 or TRBD2 (5 bases each). V was shortened by 6 bases and J by 5 bases, with 12 bases between the two germline ends. The germline CDR1 and CDR2 sequences are SEHNR and FQNEAQ (reference sequence). This CDR3 has 13 residues. This chain's CDR3 is CASRGPPGDTQYF. CDR3 bases: TGTGCCAGCAGGGGACCACCGGGAGATACGCAGTATTTT.

In this sample, this clonotype turned up a few times. The chain has TRBV12-3 or TRBV12-4 and TRBJ1-2; unclear D gene. Deletions cut 8 bases from V and 5 bases from J, with 9 bases between. The CDR3 has 11 amino acids. CDR3 in DNA: TGTGCCAGCCGCTTAGGGTATGGCTACACCTTC. Translated, it gives CASRLGYGYTF.

This chain connects TRBV5-1 to TRBJ2-3; D is tentatively TRBD1 or TRBD2 (6 bases each). Germline V gene data show CDR1 as SGHRS and CDR2 as YFSETQ. This CDR3 is 15 amino acids long. V lost 1 base, J lost 2 bases, and 11 bases lay in between. The CDR3 DNA sequence: TGCGCCAGCAGCTTGTGGTCGGGGGCCACAGATACGCAGTATTTT. Residues: CASSLWSGATDTQYF. The full variable domain, in which reference TRBV5-1 and TRBJ2-3 provide the parts outside the CDR3, is KAGVTQTPRYLIKTRGQQVTLSCSPISGHRSVSWYQQTPGQGLQFLFEYFSETQRNKGNFPGRFSGRQFSNSRSEMNVSTLELGDSALYLCASSLWSGATDTQYFGPGTRLTVL.

The chain employs TRBV20-1 and TRBJ2-7; TRBD2 matches 13 bases. J was trimmed by 5 bases and V by 3 bases; bases with no gene match: 4. CDR1 is DFQATT, CDR2 SNEGSKA, per germline (reference sequence). The CDR3 runs to 14 residues. The CDR3: CSASPGLAGNEQYF. The CDR3 region has the DNA TGCAGTGCTAGTCCGGGACTAGCGGGAAACGAGCAGTACTTC.

This clonotype was recorded a few times. This chain joins TRBV7-8 and TRBJ1-2; TRBD1 aligns across 7 bases. The CDR3 totals 14 residues. V lost 4 bases, J lost 3 bases, and 5 bases stayed unmatched. CDR1 and CDR2 (germline): SGHVS, FQNEAQ. The CDR3 is CASSYGQAHYGYTF. DNA for the CDR3: TGTGCCAGCAGCTACGGACAGGCCCACTATGGCTACACCTTC.